This TCR beta chain appears in the sequencing data of a study of patients and donors after allogeneic stem cell transplantation. The junction had 7 bases not matched to a gene; V was cut back by 3 bases and J by 0 bases. This CDR3 is 17 amino acids long. Per the germline V gene, CDR1 is SNHLY and CDR2 is FYNNEI. MiXCR was run by TCRdb on the RT-PCR reads, yielding one entry per CDR3 protein. The sample has 150,000 to 200,000 distinct CDR3 sequences, 30% seen once. The chain recombines TRBV2 with TRBJ1-2; the match to TRBD1 covers 10 bases. Sequenced material: blood, either unsorted or a sorted T cell fraction (not recorded which). This sequence originates from a human donor who was either an allogeneic HSCT recipient or a stem cell or donor lymphocyte infusion donor (not recorded which). It is not recorded whose cells these are; they may come from a transplant donor. CDR3 protein: CASSDGTGAHTNYGYTF. The CDR3 DNA is TGTGCCAGCAGTGACGGGACAGGGGCCCACACTAACTATGGCTACACCTTC.